These T cell receptor beta chains were read from a single sample in a study of shared clonotypes between healthy human individuals. Measured with immunoSEQ multiplex PCR; TCRdb has only the in-frame clones, and not every one. This table holds over a million clones, roughly 74% found once. Sequencing used memory CD4+ T cells from PBMCs. These receptors were collected from a man aged 18 to 35 in good health. Some clones in this sample may be carry-over from other donors' samples. CDR3s include the opening cysteine and the closing phenylalanine or tryptophan. A D gene is named only where the DNA matches it firmly. Where a row states a size, it is once, few, many or the class of an expanded clone; other rows omit it.

J	D	size	V	DNA	CDR3
TRBJ2-1	-	-	TRBV7-3	TGTGCCAGCAGCTTAACGTTTGGGAGCGATGAGCAGTTCTTC	CASSLTFGSDEQFF
TRBJ2-5	-	many	TRBV4-1	TGCGCCAGCAGCCATCCGGCGAGACAAGAGACCCAGTACTTC	CASSHPARQETQYF
TRBJ2-7	-	-	TRBV18	TGTGCCAGCTCACCATCGTATCAGGGGACCCACGAGCAGTACTTC	CASSPSYQGTHEQYF
TRBJ2-5	TRBD1	-	TRBV5-1	TGCGCCAGCAGCGTCGCCGGGACAGGGCTGGAGACCCAGTACTTC	CASSVAGTGLETQYF
TRBJ2-1	TRBD2	many	TRBV19	TGTGCCAGCCAGACTAGCGGGAGCCCCCACAATGAGCAGTTCTTC	CASQTSGSPHNEQFF
TRBJ2-7	TRBD2	-	TRBV29-1	TGCAGCGTTGATGGGCTAGCGGGAGACGAGCAGTACTTC	CSVDGLAGDEQYF
TRBJ1-5	-	once	TRBV9	TGTGCCAGCAGCGTAGGGTCAGATCCCTCGAATCAGCCCCAGCATTTT	CASSVGSDPSNQPQHF
TRBJ1-1	TRBD1	-	TRBV28	TGTGCCAGCAGCTCCCCCGGGACAGCGATGAACACTGAAGCTTTCTTT	CASSSPGTAMNTEAFF
TRBJ1-1	-	-	TRBV5-1	TGCGCCAGCAGCTTGGCGGGACGGACTGAAGCTTTCTTT	CASSLAGRTEAFF
TRBJ2-7	TRBD1	few	TRBV7-3	TGTGCCAGCAGCACGAATTCGGGACAGGGTTTCGAGCAGTACTTC	CASSTNSGQGFEQYF
TRBJ2-3	TRBD2	-	TRBV19	TGTGCCAGTAGTGCGGGGGGGGCCACAGATACGCAGTATTTT	CASSAGGATDTQYF
TRBJ2-3	TRBD2	-	TRBV4-3	TGCGCCAGCAGCCAAGGTCCCCTAGCGGGCCACACAGATACGCAGTATTTT	CASSQGPLAGHTDTQYF
TRBJ1-1	-	-	TRBV9	TGTGCCAGCAGCCCACTCGCGGGGGTTGACACTGAAGCTTTCTTT	CASSPLAGVDTEAFF
TRBJ1-2	-	few	TRBV14	TGTGCCAGCAGCCAAGAATTATATGGCTACACCTTC	CASSQELYGYTF
TRBJ2-2	TRBD2	few	TRBV5-4	TGTGCCAGCGGGGCCGGCGGGAGAGGTGGCACCGGGGAGCTGTTTTTT	CASGAGGRGGTGELFF
TRBJ2-7	-	-	TRBV4-2	TGTGCCAGCAGCCCATCTTCCCTCTCCACCCCTCCCGAGCAGTACTTC	CASSPSSLSTPPEQYF
TRBJ2-1	-	-	TRBV4-2	TGTGCCAGCAGCCAAGAGGCACGATCGAGCTCCTACAATGAGCAGTTCTTC	CASSQEARSSSYNEQFF
TRBJ1-5	-	-	TRBV6-1	TGTGCCAGCAGCGCTTTTGAGTTCAGCAATCAGCCCCAGCATTTT	CASSAFEFSNQPQHF
TRBJ2-5	-	-	TRBV2	TGTGCCAGCAGTGAGCAGGGCAACGGGGAGACCCAGTACTTC	CASSEQGNGETQYF
TRBJ2-5	-	-	TRBV28	TGTGCCAGCAGTTTAAAGAACCAAGAGACCCAGTACTTC	CASSLKNQETQYF
TRBJ1-1	-	-	TRBV5-1	TGCGCCAGCAGCTTCCAGACCGGGAACACTGAAGCTTTCTTT	CASSFQTGNTEAFF
TRBJ2-7	-	-	TRBV4-1	TGCGCCAGCAGCCGCCTCGTGCAGAGTTCCTACGAGCAGTACTTC	CASSRLVQSSYEQYF
TRBJ1-2	-	-	TRBV7-9	TGTGCCAGCAGCTCGAGACAGGACTATGGCTACACCTTC	CASSSRQDYGYTF
TRBJ2-7	-	-	TRBV19	TGTGCCAGTAGTAGGGGTGACCCCTACGAGCAGTACTTC	CASSRGDPYEQYF
TRBJ2-7	-	-	TRBV10-2	TGCGCCAGCAGTGTCCACAGGGACTACGAGCAGTACTTC	CASSVHRDYEQYF
TRBJ1-1	-	-	TRBV29-1	TGCAGCGTCAATGGGGGGGGCCCAAACACTGAAGCTTTCTTT	CSVNGGGPNTEAFF
TRBJ2-5	TRBD2	once	TRBV9	TGTGCCAGCAGCGTAGCTAGCGGGCAAGAGACCCAGTACTTC	CASSVASGQETQYF
TRBJ2-1	-	few	TRBV6-1	TGTGCCAGCAGTGAGTCCCACAGGTTAACGGCCTACAATGAGCAGTTCTTC	CASSESHRLTAYNEQFF
TRBJ2-7	-	few	TRBV9	TGTGCCAGCAGCGCCCACCTGACAGGACCCGAGCAGTACTTC	CASSAHLTGPEQYF
TRBJ2-3	-	many	TRBV29-1	TGCACCCCGGGGCACCCCCTTCGGGGTACGCAGTATTTT	CTPGHPLRGTQYF
TRBJ1-2	TRBD1	-	TRBV11-1	TGTGCCAGCAGCCGAATCGGGACAGGCGGTGGCTACACCTTC	CASSRIGTGGGYTF
TRBJ2-5	-	-	TRBV15	TGTGCCACCAGCAGGACTACGGGGACCCAGTACTTC	CATSRTTGTQYF
TRBJ2-5	-	-	TRBV6-1	TGTGCCAGCAGCACCATCAGCCAAGAGACCCAGTACTTC	CASSTISQETQYF
TRBJ2-7	-	few	TRBV27	TGTGCCAGCAGTTCCCTCGGCGGAACCTTCCTCGAGCAGTACTTC	CASSSLGGTFLEQYF
TRBJ1-4	-	-	TRBV4-2	TGTGCCAGCAGCCAGGATCAGGGGTCGAGGGAAAAACTGTTTTTT	CASSQDQGSREKLFF
TRBJ2-1	TRBD2	many	TRBV20-1	TGCAGTGAGTCTAGCGGGATTGAGCAGTTCTTC	CSESSGIEQFF
TRBJ2-7	-	-	TRBV4-2	TGTGCCAGCAGCCAAATCGGGGTTGGGGTTGCCTACGAGCAGTACTTC	CASSQIGVGVAYEQYF
TRBJ2-2	TRBD2	-	TRBV28	TGTGCCAGCAGTTTGGCTAGCGGGAAACCCGGGGAGCTGTTTTTT	CASSLASGKPGELFF
TRBJ2-1	-	-	TRBV5-1	TGCGCCAGCAGCCGTACTAGGGACAATGAGCAGTTCTTC	CASSRTRDNEQFF
TRBJ2-3	TRBD2	-	TRBV27	TGTGCCAGCAGAAGGGAGCGAGCGGGAGGGTCTAGCACAGATACGCAGTATTTT	CASRRERAGGSSTDTQYF
TRBJ1-4	TRBD1	-	TRBV2	TGTGCCAGCAGTGCGAACAGGGGGCGGGGTGAAAAACTGTTTTTT	CASSANRGRGEKLFF
TRBJ1-5	TRBD1	-	TRBV7-3	TGTGCCAGCAGCTCTCACGCCGGACAGGGGGCTTATAGCAATCAGCCCCAGCATTTT	CASSSHAGQGAYSNQPQHF
TRBJ1-2	-	-	TRBV28	TGTGCCAGCAGCCTCCGCGGGCCCAACTATGGCTACACCTTC	CASSLRGPNYGYTF
TRBJ1-3	TRBD1	-	TRBV5-1	TGCGCCAGCAGCTTGCCCGGCACGGGACAGGGGGCAGCTGGAAACACCATATATTTT	CASSLPGTGQGAAGNTIYF
TRBJ1-4	-	-	TRBV28	TGTGCCAGCAGCCCCGCGCGGGAAAAACTGTTTTTT	CASSPAREKLFF
TRBJ1-2	-	once	TRBV5-1	TGCGCCAGCAGTGGGCAGGCGAACTATGGCTACACCTTC	CASSGQANYGYTF
TRBJ1-1	-	-	TRBV5-1	TGCGCCAGCAGCTTGGACGGGGGGAACACTGAAGCTTTCTTT	CASSLDGGNTEAFF